This TCR beta chain derives from a study of cytomegalovirus exposure and HLA in healthy donors. Points from the study as a whole: A later analysis found first-cohort TCR clusters tended to co-occur in the 120 or so validation repertoires.

Among the roughly 120 subjects of the validation cohort, separate from the approximately 660-subject first cohort, were the donors. Trimming removed 1 base from V and 3 bases from J; junction bases left unmatched: 8. Germline V lookup: CDR1 PRHDT, CDR2 FYEKMQ (reference sequence). CDR3 size: 16 residues. Clones were read by immunoSEQ multiplex PCR, and TCRdb kept only the in-frame ones, dropping some. The data show around 150,000 clones, approximately 96% seen once. This clone was recorded once. No antigen is known for it. The sample taken for sequencing was PBMCs. The TCR was taken from a woman under 30 in good health and CMV-seronegative. The chain is built from TRBV13 and TRBJ1-2, with 7 bases aligning to TRBD1. CDR3: CASSLVTTGVDYGYTF. Here the CDR3 DNA reads TGTGCCAGCAGCTTAGTAACAACAGGGGTAGACTATGGCTACACCTTC.